One and the same sample provided the 8 T cell receptor beta chains below, sequenced in a study of CD8+CD57+ T cells in acquired aplastic anemia. Using genomic DNA as the template, TCR beta VDJ and CDR3 profiling was carried out. TCRdb reprocessed the reads via MiXCR and lists one record per CDR3 protein. The sample includes under 200,000 distinct CDR3 sequences, 40% to 55% of them seen just once. Patients chosen for sequencing had shown CD8+CD57+ cell expansion by flow cytometry. Sequenced sample: sorted CD4+, CD8+, or CD8+CD57+ T cells (not recorded which) from PBMCs. Receptors were obtained from a human donor with aplastic anemia.

V is TRBV29-1 and J is TRBJ2-1; D gene ambiguous. Trimming took off 7 bases at V and 10 bases at J, with 17 bases between the two ends. In germline, CDR1 is SQVTM, CDR2 ANQGSEA. The length of the CDR3 is 12 residues. This CDR3 reads CSANLVPAEQFF. The DNA of the CDR3 is TGCAGCGCGAATCTGGTCCCGGCCGAGCAGTTCTTC.

The genes are TRBV5-4 and TRBJ2-5; 9 nucleotides agree with TRBD2. V was pared by 5 bases and J by 2 bases, with 10 bases of the junction left unmatched. The length of the CDR3 is 16 residues. Germline V CDR1 and CDR2: SGHNT, YYREEE (reference sequence). The CDR3 spells CASSPTSGGRQETQYF. The CDR3 DNA reads as TGTGCCAGCAGTCCGACTAGCGGTGGAAGACAAGAGACCCAGTACTTC.

This clonotype appeared many times. The rearrangement uses TRBV9 and TRBJ2-3; 7 nucleotides agree with TRBD2. Germline V gene lookup returns CDR1 SGDLS and CDR2 YYNGEE. The CDR3 has 15 amino acids. Trimming took 0 bases from V and 5 from J; bases not matched to a gene: 6. The CDR3 spells CASSVAGGSGDTQYF. The CDR3 DNA is TGTGCCAGCAGCGTAGCCGGCGGGAGTGGAGATACGCAGTATTTT.

The rearrangement joins TRBV10-3 to TRBJ2-1; D remains ambiguous. Trimming shortened V by 1 base and J by 10 bases, and 11 bases separated the two germline ends. CDR3 length: 13 residues. CDR1 and CDR2 from the germline V gene are ENHRY and SYGVKD. The CDR3: CAISELGGQEQFF. The CDR3 DNA reads as TGTGCCATCAGTGAGTTGGGTGGCCAGGAGCAGTTCTTC.

The table lists this clonotype with a few counts. This chain joins TRBV5-4 and TRBJ2-1, with 7 bases matching TRBD2. CDR1 and CDR2 from the germline V gene are SGHNT and YYREEE (reference sequence). V trimming: 6 bases; J trimming: 4 bases; junction bases outside the gene matches: 7. This CDR3 is 14 amino acids long. The CDR3 loop reads CASMIASGYNEQFF. In nucleotides, the CDR3 is TGTGCCAGCATGATTGCTAGCGGATACAATGAGCAGTTCTTC. The variable domain in full, with the rest retrieved from reference TRBV5-4 and TRBJ2-1, is ETGVTQSPTHLIKTRGQQVTLRCSSQSGHNTVSWYQQALGQGPQFIFQYYREEENGRGNFPPRFSGLQFPNYSSELNVNALELDDSALYLCASMIASGYNEQFFGPGTRLTVL.

The chain combines TRBV24-1 with TRBJ2-5; the D is unclear. Germline V gene lookup returns CDR1 KGHDR and CDR2 SFDVKD. CDR3 length: 11 residues. V shed 3 bases and J shed 5 bases, with 3 bases lying between them. CDR3 sequence (DNA): TGTGCCACCAGTGATCGGGAGACCCAGTACTTC. Amino acid sequence: CATSDRETQYF.

With regard to this clonotype: A much larger clone differs by one base, so this may be a read error. V and J are TRBV27 and TRBJ1-6, with D possibly matching TRBD1 (5 bases). The CDR3 has 14 residues. CDR1 is MNHEY and CDR2 is SMNVEV in the germline V gene (reference sequence). As DNA, the CDR3 is TGTGCCAGCAGTTTAAATTCGGGGGTTTCACCCCCCCACTTT. This sequence encodes CASSLNSGVSPPHF.

The chain is built from TRBV14 and TRBJ1-2; D gene unclear. The CDR3 totals 16 residues. Germline CDR1 SGHDN, CDR2 FVKESK. V was clipped by 1 base and J by 4 bases, with 16 bases between them. The CDR3 loop is CASSQASLGRLYGYTF. The CDR3, as DNA: TGTGCCAGCAGCCAAGCTTCGTTGGGTCGCCTCTATGGCTACACCTTC.